This TCR beta chain was obtained from a study of cytomegalovirus exposure and HLA in healthy donors. This clone was counted only a few times. Primers for the PCR totalled 60 Vbeta and 13 Jbeta. Some clones are missing from TCRdb's copy, which holds only in-frame ones; the method was immunoSEQ multiplex PCR. The sample contains about 160,000 clones, roughly 75% of which appear only once. V was pared by 4 bases and J by 2 bases, with 9 bases of the junction left unmatched. This CDR3 has 16 amino acids. Germline CDR1 MNHNS, CDR2 SASEGT. Source material: PBMCs. The chain employs TRBV6-1 and TRBJ2-3; 7 bases align to TRBD2. The receptor's source is a man aged 18 to 30 in good health and CMV-seronegative. DNA for the CDR3: TGTGCCAGCAGTGGTCCCGGGGGACTACTCACAGATACGCAGTATTTT. Translation: CASSGPGGLLTDTQYF.